This T cell receptor beta chain was sequenced during a study of blood T cell repertoires in COVID-19. TCRdb's table, derived via immunoSEQ multiplex PCR, lists solely in-frame clones and lacks some. This sample has around 300,000 clones, with 75% to 90% found just once. Germline assignment: CDR1 MDHEN and CDR2 SYDVKM. There are 13 residues in the CDR3. The V end lost 10 bases, the J end lost 5 bases, and 17 bases lay between the germline ends. V and J are TRBV28 and TRBJ1-2; weak D call: TRBD1 (5 bases). This receptor was obtained from a man between 18 and 35 years old with active or convalescent COVID-19. The sample taken for sequencing was peripheral blood. CDR3 sequence reads: CAITNYRQYGYTF. The CDR3 coding sequence is TGTGCCATCACTAACTACAGACAGTATGGCTACACCTTC.